The clone carrying this T cell receptor beta chain appeared many times. TCRdb recomputed calls from the RT-PCR reads with MiXCR, one row per CDR3 protein. The sample shows more than 550,000 distinct CDR3 sequences, 13% to 15% of them seen only once. Per germline, CDR1 ENHRY and CDR2 SYGVKD. CDR3 length: 15 amino acids. V lost 4 bases and J lost 6, with 13 bases in between. This sequence was found in a female donor in good health, serving as a healthy control. V usage is TRBV10-3 and J usage is TRBJ1-6; D is unresolved. Sequenced input: memory CD4+ T cells from blood. CDR3 sequence reads: CAISAGISPNSPLHF. The CDR3 DNA follows: TGTGCCATCAGTGCTGGGATTTCCCCTAATTCACCCCTCCACTTT.